This TCR beta chain emerged from a study of blood T cell repertoires in COVID-19. Turning to the study itself: The United States, Italy and Spain supplied acute and convalescent COVID-19 samples. In each case, the material was cDNA or gDNA derived from T cells, B-cell-depleted T cells, or PBMCs.

The CDR3 loop spans 18 amino acids. CDR1 is MDHEN and CDR2 is SYDVKM in the germline V gene. Between the trimmed V and J ends, which lost 3 bases and 1 base, there was a span of 19 bases. As originally analysed: The assay estimated nucleated cells by amplifying reference gene primers. Here immunoSEQ multiplex PCR was the method, and the copy in TCRdb shows in-frame clones only, minus some. The V and J calls and the clone size are those of that table, but D and trimming were determined from the DNA. The sample holds about 300,000 clones, under 90% seen once. Participant ages covered about 18 to 100 years across approximately 25 US areas.

This clonotype was sampled from a man younger than 40 who had recovered from COVID-19. The sequencing input was PBMCs or T cells enriched from blood (not recorded which). The rearrangement links TRBV28 to TRBJ1-5; D is uncertain. The CDR3 loop is CASSFFLRASGSNQPQHF. DNA for the CDR3: TGTGCCAGCAGTTTTTTTCTGAGGGCTTCTGGCAGCAATCAGCCCCAGCATTTT.